The rows below give T cell receptor beta chains drawn from one sample of a study of blood T cell repertoires in COVID-19. Clones were read by immunoSEQ multiplex PCR, and TCRdb kept only the in-frame ones, dropping some. The sample has roughly 250,000 clones; roughly 85% are singletons. The source material was PBMCs or T cells enriched from blood (not recorded which). The source is a woman aged 25 to 45 who had recovered from COVID-19. CDR3s include the opening cysteine and the closing phenylalanine or tryptophan. Only part of the rows carry a size: once, few, many, or a class if the clone is expanded.

V gene	J gene	clone size	CDR3 protein
TRBV6-5	TRBJ1-6	.	CASSYDRGSYNSPLHF
TRBV5-1	TRBJ1-1	.	CASSLQPTGTEAFF
TRBV29-1	TRBJ2-7	.	CSAVGQTNYEQYF
TRBV7-9	TRBJ1-1	.	CASSGDGYTEAFF
TRBV6-2/TRBV6-3	TRBJ1-5	.	CASSQGVRQPQHF
TRBV6-5	TRBJ1-2	.	CASSRQRSYGYTF
TRBV29-1	TRBJ2-7	once	CSVAGTSGGIYSYEQYF
TRBV28	TRBJ2-1	few	CASSLLGAAGADNEQFF
TRBV5-4	TRBJ2-2	.	CASSSGTGNTGELFF
TRBV6-5	TRBJ1-5	.	CASRRDSNSNQPQHF
TRBV3-1/TRBV3-2	TRBJ1-5	.	CASSNSRDRVYGQPQHF
TRBV14	TRBJ1-2	few	CASSQTGTGFGYTF
TRBV28	TRBJ1-5	.	CASSEPGSTPRQPQHF
TRBV5-1	TRBJ1-3	few	CASSLGQESSGNTIYF
TRBV7-2	TRBJ2-5	.	CASSLGTSAETQYF
TRBV2	TRBJ2-7	.	CASSVKPTGSYEQYF
TRBV4-1	TRBJ1-5	.	CASSRGTGNNQPQHF
TRBV7-2	TRBJ1-5	.	CASSLALSPYSNQPQHF
TRBV11-2	TRBJ1-3	.	CASSLSRGLGNTIYF
TRBV2	TRBJ2-2	.	CASSDRIMNTGELFF
TRBV5-5	TRBJ2-1	once	CASSFTGVRGEQFF
TRBV25-1	TRBJ2-7	.	CASSESGTGGYEQYF
TRBV6-6	TRBJ2-5	.	CASSPPWAGKKYQETQYF
TRBV2	TRBJ1-1	.	CASSRRGRGEAFF
TRBV5-1	TRBJ2-1	.	CASSLMDLRDNEQFF